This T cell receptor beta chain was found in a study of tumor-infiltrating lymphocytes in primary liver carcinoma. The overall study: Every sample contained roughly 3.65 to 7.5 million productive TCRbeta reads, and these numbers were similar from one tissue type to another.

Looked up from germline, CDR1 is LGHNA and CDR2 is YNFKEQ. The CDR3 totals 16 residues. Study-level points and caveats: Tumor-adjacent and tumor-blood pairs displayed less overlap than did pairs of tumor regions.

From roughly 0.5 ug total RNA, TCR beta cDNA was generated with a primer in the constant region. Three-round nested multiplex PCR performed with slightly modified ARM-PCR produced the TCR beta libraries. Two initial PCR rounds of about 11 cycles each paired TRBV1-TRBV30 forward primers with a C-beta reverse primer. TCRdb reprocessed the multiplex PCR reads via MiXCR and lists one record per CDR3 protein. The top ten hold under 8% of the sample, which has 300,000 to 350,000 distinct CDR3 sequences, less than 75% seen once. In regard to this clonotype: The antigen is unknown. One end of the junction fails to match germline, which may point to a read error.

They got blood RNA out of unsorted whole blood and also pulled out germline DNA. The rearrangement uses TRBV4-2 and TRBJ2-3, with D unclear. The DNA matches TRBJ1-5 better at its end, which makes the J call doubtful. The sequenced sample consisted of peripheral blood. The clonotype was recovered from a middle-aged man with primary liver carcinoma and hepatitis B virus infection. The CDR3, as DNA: TGTACCAGCAGCCAGGAGACCGCTCCCCGGGTTGATACGCAGCATTTT. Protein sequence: CTSSQETAPRVDTQHF.